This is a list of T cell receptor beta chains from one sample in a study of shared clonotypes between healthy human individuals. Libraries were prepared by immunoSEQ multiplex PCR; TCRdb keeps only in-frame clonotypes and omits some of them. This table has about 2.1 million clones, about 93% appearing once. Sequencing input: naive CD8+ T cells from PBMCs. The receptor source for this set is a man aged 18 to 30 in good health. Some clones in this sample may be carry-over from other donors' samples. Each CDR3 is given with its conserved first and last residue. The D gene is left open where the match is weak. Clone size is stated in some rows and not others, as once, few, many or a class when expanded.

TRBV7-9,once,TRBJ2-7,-,TGTGCCAGCAGCGCTACTAGATACGAGCAGTACTTC,CASSATRYEQYF
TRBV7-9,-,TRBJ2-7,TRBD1,TGTGCCAGCAGCGGACAGGGCCGCAAGAACCTTATAGGTGGCGAGCAGTACTTC,CASSGQGRKNLIGGEQYF
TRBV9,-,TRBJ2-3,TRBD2,TGTGCCAGCAGCGTAGGTCCAGCGGGAGGGGATACGCAGTATTTT,CASSVGPAGGDTQYF
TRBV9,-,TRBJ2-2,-,TGTGCCAGCAGCGTAGTTGAGAAGCCCGGGGAGCTGTTTTTT,CASSVVEKPGELFF
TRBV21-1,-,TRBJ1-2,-,TGTGCCAGCAGCAAACGAGTTACGTTGCGGGGGCGTCCGAACTATGGCTACACCTTC,CASSKRVTLRGRPNYGYTF
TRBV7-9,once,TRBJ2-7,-,TGTGCCAGCAGCTTTCAGGGTTGGGCCTACGAGCAGTACTTC,CASSFQGWAYEQYF
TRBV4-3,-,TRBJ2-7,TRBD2,TGCGCCAGCAGCCCCGGACTAGCGGGGGCCGAGCAGTACTTC,CASSPGLAGAEQYF
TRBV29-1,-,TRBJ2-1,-,TGCAGCGTTGACGGGGAGACCTACGGCAATGAGCAGTTCTTC,CSVDGETYGNEQFF
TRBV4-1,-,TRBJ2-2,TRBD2,TGCGCCAGCAGCCAGACTAGCGGTACGAACACCGGGGAGCTGTTTTTT,CASSQTSGTNTGELFF
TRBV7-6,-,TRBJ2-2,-,TGTGCCAGCAGCTTGTCCATGGCGGGAAAAACCGGGGAGCTGTTTTTT,CASSLSMAGKTGELFF
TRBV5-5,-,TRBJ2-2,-,TGTGCCAGCAGTTATAGACAGCCCACCGGGGAGCTGTTTTTT,CASSYRQPTGELFF
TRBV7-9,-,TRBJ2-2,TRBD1,TGTGCCAGCAGCTATGGGACAGTTTCCACCGGGGAGCTGTTTTTT,CASSYGTVSTGELFF
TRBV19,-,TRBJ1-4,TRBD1,TGTGCCAGTAGGCCTACAGGGGAGATAGAAAAACTGTTTTTT,CASRPTGEIEKLFF
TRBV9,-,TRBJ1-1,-,TGTGCCAGCAGCGTAGGATGGGGCGAGGCGAACACTGAAGCTTTCTTT,CASSVGWGEANTEAFF
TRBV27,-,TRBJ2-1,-,TGTGCCAGCAGTTTGAGGACTACTCCGAATGAGCAGTTCTTC,CASSLRTTPNEQFF
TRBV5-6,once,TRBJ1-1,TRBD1,TGTGCCAGCAGCTTGGAGGGACAGGGGATCAACCGCGAAGCTTTCTTT,CASSLEGQGINREAFF
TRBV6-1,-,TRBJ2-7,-,TGTGCCAGCAGTGAAGGGGGGACACAGATCCCCTACGAGCAGTACTTC,CASSEGGTQIPYEQYF
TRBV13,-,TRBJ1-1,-,TGTGCCAGCAGCTCCCTCCCGCAGCTGAACACTGAAGCTTTCTTT,CASSSLPQLNTEAFF
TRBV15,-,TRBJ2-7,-,TGTGCCACCAGCAGAGAGGGACGGGCCTACGAGCAGTACTTC,CATSREGRAYEQYF
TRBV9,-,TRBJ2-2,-,TGTGCCAGCAGCGTTTTTAGGGTGGAAGGGGAGCTGTTTTTT,CASSVFRVEGELFF
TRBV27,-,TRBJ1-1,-,TGTGCCAGCAGTTTGAGTACGAACACTGAAGCTTTCTTT,CASSLSTNTEAFF
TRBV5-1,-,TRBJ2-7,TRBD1,TGCGCCAGCAAATACCGGGACAGCGGTTCCTACGAGCAGTACTTC,CASKYRDSGSYEQYF
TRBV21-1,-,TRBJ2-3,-,TGTGCCAGCAGCAAAGCGGCTAGCGGAGCAGATACGCAGTATTTT,CASSKAASGADTQYF
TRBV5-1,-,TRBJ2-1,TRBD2,TGCGCCAGCAGCTTGGTAGCTAGCGGGAGCGTTGGATTTTATGAGCAGTTCTTC,CASSLVASGSVGFYEQFF
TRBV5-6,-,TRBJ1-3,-,TGTGCCAGCAGCTTGGTGGCAGGGCCTGGAAACACCATATATTTT,CASSLVAGPGNTIYF
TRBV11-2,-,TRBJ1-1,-,TGTGCCAGCAGCTTCGGACAAATCATGAACACTGAAGCTTTCTTT,CASSFGQIMNTEAFF
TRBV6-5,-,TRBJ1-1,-,TGTGCCAGCAGTTACGGGGGGACTCTTGAAGCTTTCTTT,CASSYGGTLEAFF
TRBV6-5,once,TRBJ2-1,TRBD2,TGTGCCAGCAGCTCCGGGACTAGCGGCCTGAATGAGCAGTTCTTC,CASSSGTSGLNEQFF
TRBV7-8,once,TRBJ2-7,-,TGTGCCAGCAGCGGGTGGCCGAATGAGAGGGCCTACTACGAGCAGTACTTC,CASSGWPNERAYYEQYF
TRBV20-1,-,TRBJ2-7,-,TGCAGTGCCTTCCTGGTAGACGAGCAGTACTTC,CSAFLVDEQYF
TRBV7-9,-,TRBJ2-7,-,TGTGCCAGCGCTCCGCCCCGGGCAGGGCCCACCTACGAGCAGTACTTC,CASAPPRAGPTYEQYF
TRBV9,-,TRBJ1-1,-,TGTGCCAGCAGTGGTAGGTTGAACACTGAAGCTTTCTTT,CASSGRLNTEAFF
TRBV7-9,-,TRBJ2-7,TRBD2,TGTGCCAGCAGCCCAGACAGCGGGAGGGTCGATATCGAGCAGTACTTC,CASSPDSGRVDIEQYF
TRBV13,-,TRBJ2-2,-,TGTGCCAGCACCCTGATGGGGGATAACACCGGGGAGCTGTTTTTT,CASTLMGDNTGELFF
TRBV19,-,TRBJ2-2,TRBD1,TGTGCCAGTAAATCGGGACAGGGAGCCACCGGGGAGCTGTTTTTT,CASKSGQGATGELFF
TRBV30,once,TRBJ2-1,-,TGTGCCTGGAGGTCCAATGGGGGTATGAGAAATGAGCAGTTCTTC,CAWRSNGGMRNEQFF
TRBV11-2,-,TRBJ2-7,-,TGTGCCAGCAGCTTAGGGGGCGGGGCCGGCTACGAGCAGTACTTC,CASSLGGGAGYEQYF
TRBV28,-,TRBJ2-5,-,TGTGCCAGCAGCAAACCAGAAAACACTCAAGAGACCCAGTACTTC,CASSKPENTQETQYF
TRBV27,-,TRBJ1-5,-,TGTGCCAGCAGTTTATTGTCCAGGGTTGGGAGCAATCAGCCCCAGCATTTT,CASSLLSRVGSNQPQHF
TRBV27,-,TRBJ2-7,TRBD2,TGTGCCAGCAGTCCTCTGATGGCGGGAGGCGGGGACGAGCAGTACTTC,CASSPLMAGGGDEQYF